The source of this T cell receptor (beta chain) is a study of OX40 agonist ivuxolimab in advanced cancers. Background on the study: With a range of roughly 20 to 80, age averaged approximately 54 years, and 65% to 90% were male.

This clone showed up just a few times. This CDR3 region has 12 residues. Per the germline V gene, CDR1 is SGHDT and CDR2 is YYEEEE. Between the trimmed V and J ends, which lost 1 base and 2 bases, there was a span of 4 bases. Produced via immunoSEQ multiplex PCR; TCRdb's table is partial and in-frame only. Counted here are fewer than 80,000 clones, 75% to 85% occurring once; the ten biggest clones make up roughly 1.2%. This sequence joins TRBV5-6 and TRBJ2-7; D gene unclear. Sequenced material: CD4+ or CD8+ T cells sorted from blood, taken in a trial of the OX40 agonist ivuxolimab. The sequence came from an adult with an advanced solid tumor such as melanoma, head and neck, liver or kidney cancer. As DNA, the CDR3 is TGTGCCAGCAGCTTGTTCGCCTACGAGCAGTACTTC. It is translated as CASSLFAYEQYF.